Following are 3 T cell receptor beta chains from one sample sequenced in a study of blood T cell repertoires in COVID-19. Sequencing used immunoSEQ multiplex PCR; TCRdb keeps in-frame clones, though not all of them. This repertoire shows approximately 52,000 clones, 89% found once; its top ten account for 4.5% to 6%. Sequencing input: peripheral blood. The receptors were gathered from a man between 60 and 70 years old with active COVID-19.

This sequence joins TRBV19 and TRBJ2-2, with 7 nucleotides matching TRBD1. After removal of 4 bases from V and 6 bases from J, the junction contained 8 bases not matched to a gene. Germline CDR1 and CDR2: LNHDA and SQIVND (reference sequence). The CDR3 covers 15 residues. The CDR3 loop is CASSTPDRVAGELFF. CDR3 DNA sequence: TGTGCCAGTAGTACCCCTGACAGGGTGGCCGGGGAGCTGTTTTTT.

The chain couples TRBV7-9 to TRBJ2-1, with TRBD2 matching 12 bases. CDR1 SEHNR and CDR2 FQNEAQ come from the germline V gene (reference sequence). Losses at the gene ends were 4 bases for V and 6 bases for J; bases not matched to a gene: 7. The CDR3 is 16 residues long. The CDR3 protein is CASSSETSGSLNEQFF. DNA for the CDR3: TGTGCCAGCAGCTCAGAGACTAGCGGGAGTCTCAATGAGCAGTTCTTC.

The J gene is TRBJ1-4, the V gene TRBV2; weak D call: TRBD1 (6 bases). Deletions cut 1 base from V and 7 bases from J, with 16 bases between. Per germline, CDR1 SNHLY and CDR2 FYNNEI. The CDR3 extends over 16 amino acids. This CDR3 reads CASSEGRTVGLEKLFF. CDR3 nucleotides: TGTGCCAGCAGTGAAGGCCGGACAGTCGGACTTGAAAAACTGTTTTTT.